The sequence of this TCR beta chain was determined in a study of tissue T cells after allogeneic stem cell transplantation. At the level of the study: Several unmodified and three CD34-selected T-cell-depleted grafts went to graft-versus-host disease patients.

TCRdb's copy holds only in-frame clones and misses some; the assay was immunoSEQ multiplex PCR. The profile shows approximately 2,700 clones, 55% to 65% of them singletons. This CDR3 region has 15 residues. Trimming stripped 2 bases from V and 3 bases from J, with 11 bases between. Germline-derived CDR1 and CDR2 are LGHNA and YNFKEQ. This research-autopsy study prospectively enrolled adult allogeneic hematopoietic cell transplant recipients with steroid-refractory graft-versus-host disease. Median post-mortem interval was over nine hours for GI, liver, skin and lymphoid tissues. Note on this clone: Its specificity is not known.

Overall study findings and caveats: Blood and spleen captured only part of the tissue TCR repertoire. TCR repertoires tracked anatomic similarity, regardless of disease or transplant status.

The gene calls are TRBV4-2 and TRBJ2-1; D possibly corresponds to TRBD1 (6 bases). The receptor comes from a male patient of 60 years or more with steroid-refractory graft-versus-host disease after an allogeneic stem cell transplant. Some T cells may have come from the graft donor. Material: duodenal tissue, obtained at autopsy. The CDR3 coding sequence is TGTGCCAGCAGCCAACCGGACAGAAACTACAATGAGCAGTTCTTC. Translated: CASSQPDRNYNEQFF.